These 14 T cell receptor beta chains share one sample of origin, sequenced in a study of T cells in Graves' hyperthyroidism and ophthalmopathy. The source material, RNA transcripts, was used to amplify TCR beta CDR3 regions. The TCR CDR3 first-round RT-PCR relied on the HTBI primer set. TCRdb reprocessed the multiplex PCR reads with MiXCR, giving one entry per CDR3 protein. This sample carries about 360,000 distinct CDR3 sequences, around 14% of them seen once, and the ten largest clones take 25% to 35%. The sample comprised blood. Receptors were obtained from a woman aged 18-29 years with Graves' hyperthyroidism that later progressed to Graves' ophthalmopathy.

In its sample, this clonotype was seen many times. V is TRBV20-1 and J is TRBJ1-2; 7 bases map to TRBD1. From germline, CDR1 is DFQATT and CDR2 SNEGSKA (reference sequence). The CDR3 totals 15 residues. The J segment lost 0 bases and the V segment lost 0 bases, leaving 4 bases of the junction unmatched. The DNA of the CDR3 is TGCAGTGCTAGAGATGGGGACAGCCCTAACTATGGCTACACCTTC. As protein: CSARDGDSPNYGYTF.

This sequence joins TRBV2 and TRBJ1-5; 7 bases line up with TRBD1. CDR1 and CDR2 from the germline V gene are SNHLY and FYNNEI. This CDR3 is 14 amino acids long. Unmatched junction bases numbered 7, after V lost 6 bases and J lost 5 bases. Here the CDR3 DNA reads TGTGCCAGCAGACCGGGACAGACCTATCAGCCCCAGCATTTT. It codes for CASRPGQTYQPQHF. Based on the CDR3 plus reference TRBV2 and TRBJ1-5, the full variable domain is EPEVTQTPSHQVTQMGQEVILRCVPISNHLYFYWYRQILGQKVEFLVSFYNNEISEKSEIFDDQFSVERPDGSNFTLKIRSTKLEDSAMYFCASRPGQTYQPQHFGDGTRLSIL.

V is TRBV19 and J is TRBJ2-7; tentative D call: TRBD1 (5 bases). In germline, CDR1 is LNHDA, CDR2 SQIVND (reference sequence). This CDR3 is built from 14 residues. Trimming removed 3 bases at V and 6 bases at J, with 15 bases between. Written as DNA, the CDR3 is TGTGCCAGTAGTATCGGCAGGGTGATCCGCGAGCAGTACTTC. Its translation: CASSIGRVIREQYF.

This clonotype was recorded many times. The V and J genes are TRBV7-9 and TRBJ2-1; 14 positions match TRBD2. The CDR3 covers 16 residues. The germline V gene encodes CDR1 SEHNR and CDR2 FQNEAQ (reference sequence). V was pared by 5 bases and J by 8 bases, with 8 bases of the junction left unmatched. This CDR3 is CASSPGTSGSLYEQFF. The CDR3 bases are TGTGCCAGCAGCCCAGGGACTAGCGGGAGTCTCTATGAGCAGTTCTTC.

V usage is TRBV5-1 and J usage is TRBJ2-3, with D perhaps TRBD1 (5 bases). The CDR3 is made up of 15 amino acids. Looked up from germline, CDR1 is SGHRS and CDR2 is YFSETQ. The ends were cut back, 5 bases at V and 0 bases at J, with 13 bases in the middle. The CDR3 nucleotides read TGCGCCAGCAGGCAGGGCGGTTACAGCACAGATACGCAGTATTTT. Translating it yields CASRQGGYSTDTQYF. The entire variable domain, with the rest obtained from reference TRBV5-1 and TRBJ2-3, is as follows: KAGVTQTPRYLIKTRGQQVTLSCSPISGHRSVSWYQQTPGQGLQFLFEYFSETQRNKGNFPGRFSGRQFSNSRSEMNVSTLELGDSALYLCASRQGGYSTDTQYFGPGTRLTVL.

This chain joins TRBV24-1 and TRBJ1-1; D gene ambiguous. The V end was cut by 4 bases, the J end by 3 bases, with 8 bases between. The CDR3 is 13 amino acids. Germline V gives CDR1 KGHDR, CDR2 SFDVKD. The CDR3 nucleotides read TGTGCCACCAGTGACCTGGATTACACTGAAGCTTTCTTT. This encodes CATSDLDYTEAFF.

The V and J genes are TRBV7-6 and TRBJ1-5, with TRBD1 as a possible D gene (5 bases). The CDR3 covers 16 residues. V lost 2 bases and J 4 bases, leaving 15 bases between the germline ends. Germline CDR1 SGHVS, CDR2 FNYEAQ. The CDR3 region has the DNA TGTGCCAGCAGCTTAACAGCAGGGTTGGGAAATCAGCCCCAGCATTTT. Residues: CASSLTAGLGNQPQHF.

This clonotype was picked up a small number of times. The J gene is TRBJ2-2, the V gene TRBV27; TRBD2 agrees at 7 bases. Trimming at V came to 5 bases and at J to 0 bases, leaving 6 bases not matched to a gene. Per germline, CDR1 MNHEY and CDR2 SMNVEV (reference sequence). The CDR3 has 16 amino acids. CDR3 amino acids: CASSRTGTTNTGELFF. In DNA, the CDR3 is TGTGCCAGCAGTCGAACCGGGACTACGAACACCGGGGAGCTGTTTTTT.

Ten or more counts support this clonotype. J is TRBJ2-7 and V is TRBV10-3; TRBD1 matches at 7 bases. The CDR3 is made up of 14 amino acids. The ends lost 4 bases at V and 3 bases at J; junction bases unmatched: 6. CDR1 and CDR2 (germline): ENHRY, SYGVKD. CDR3 sequence (DNA): TGTGCCATCAGTGGTAGACAGGGCAGCTACGAGCAGTACTTC. Translating gives CAISGRQGSYEQYF.

The table lists this clonotype with a few counts. The chain carries TRBV9 and TRBJ2-1; tentatively, D is TRBD2 (6 bases). CDR1 is SGDLS, CDR2 YYNGEE, per germline. The CDR3 length is 17 residues. Trimming removed 0 bases from V and 6 bases from J, with 19 bases in between. The CDR3 DNA sequence: TGTGCCAGCAGCGTAGACGGGAGAGTGGGGAGTGTCAATGAGCAGTTCTTC. Translation gives CASSVDGRVGSVNEQFF.

This clonotype was seen only a few times. The gene calls are TRBV27 and TRBJ1-2; TRBD1 agrees at 9 bases. The germline gives CDR1 MNHEY, CDR2 SMNVEV (reference sequence). V lost 5 bases to trimming and J lost 0 bases; unmatched junction nucleotides: 4. The CDR3 extends over 15 amino acids. CDR3 sequence (DNA): TGTGCCAGCAGTCCTGGGACAGGGTCTAACTATGGCTACACCTTC. This codes for CASSPGTGSNYGYTF.

This chain uses TRBV6-5 with TRBJ2-1; 7 bases map to TRBD2. V shed 2 bases, J shed 7 bases, and the junction held 5 bases outside the gene matches. CDR1 is MNHEY and CDR2 is SVGAGI in the germline V gene. There are 14 residues in the CDR3. This CDR3 is CASSYVGGWNEQFF. Here the CDR3 DNA reads TGTGCCAGCAGTTACGTGGGAGGGTGGAATGAGCAGTTCTTC.

The rearrangement links TRBV12-3 or TRBV12-4 to TRBJ2-3; TRBD2 might be the D (5 bases). Deletions cut 7 bases from V and 5 bases from J, with 19 bases between. This CDR3 contains 15 residues. The CDR3: CASTLLRGREDTQYF. DNA of the CDR3: TGTGCCAGCACCCTCCTCCGGGGTAGAGAAGATACGCAGTATTTT.

This clonotype was recorded many times. J is TRBJ2-5 and V is TRBV28, with 7 bases fitting TRBD2. V was pared by 6 bases and J by 0 bases, with 4 bases of the junction left unmatched. CDR3 length: 14 residues. In germline, CDR1 is MDHEN, CDR2 SYDVKM. The CDR3 reads CASRGGRYQETQYF. CDR3 DNA sequence: TGTGCCAGCAGGGGCGGGAGATACCAAGAGACCCAGTACTTC. Filled out from reference TRBV28 and TRBJ2-5, the complete variable domain reads DVKVTQSSRYLVKRTGEKVFLECVQDMDHENMFWYRQDPGLGLRLIYFSYDVKMKEKGDIPEGYSVSREKKERFSLILESASTNQTSMYLCASRGGRYQETQYFGPGTRLLVL.